These T cell receptor beta chains were read from a single sample in a study of blood T cell repertoires in COVID-19. Assay: immunoSEQ multiplex PCR; the TCRdb copy retains only in-frame clones and omits some. The data contain more than 80,000 clones, around 80% of them seen just once; the ten biggest clones take up 6% to 7.5%. Sample: peripheral blood. The receptors were sampled from a man in his fifties or sixties with active or convalescent COVID-19. Each CDR3 is given with its conserved first and last residue. Each record gives: clone size, V gene, D gene, J gene, CDR3 protein, CDR3 DNA. A D gene is named only where the DNA matches it firmly. Clone size is stated in some rows and not others, as once, few, many or a class when expanded.

NA,TRBV19,NA,TRBJ1-4,CASSQAKRENEKLFF,TGTGCCAGTAGTCAGGCGAAGAGGGAAAATGAAAAACTGTTTTTT
NA,TRBV5-1,NA,TRBJ2-3,CASRDSGDLTDTQYF,TGCGCCAGCAGAGACTCAGGGGACCTCACAGATACGCAGTATTTT
NA,TRBV6-2/TRBV6-3,NA,TRBJ1-6,CASSFETGVLSPLHF,TGTGCCAGCAGTTTCGAGACAGGCGTGCTCTCACCCCTCCACTTT
NA,TRBV12-3/TRBV12-4,NA,TRBJ2-5,CASSRQQETQYF,TGTGCCAGCAGTCGACAGCAAGAGACCCAGTACTTC
NA,TRBV23-1,TRBD2,TRBJ2-3,CASSPRASGGRCWDTQYF,TGCGCCAGCAGTCCCAGAGCTAGCGGGGGACGGTGCTGGGATACGCAGTATTTT
NA,TRBV6-1,NA,TRBJ1-1,CASSESSGGNTEAFF,TGTGCCAGCAGTGAATCCTCCGGGGGGAACACTGAAGCTTTCTTT
NA,TRBV3-1/TRBV3-2,NA,TRBJ1-6,CASGPRDSPLHF,TGTGCCAGCGGGCCGAGGGATTCACCCCTCCACTTT
NA,TRBV19,TRBD1,TRBJ2-3,CASSRRQGARGTDTQYF,TGTGCCAGTAGTCGAAGACAGGGGGCGCGAGGCACAGATACGCAGTATTTT
NA,TRBV7-8,NA,TRBJ2-2,CASSSFGQTNTGELFF,TGTGCCAGCAGCTCTTTCGGACAGACGAACACCGGGGAGCTGTTTTTT
NA,TRBV18,NA,TRBJ2-5,CASSAIQGQETQYF,TGTGCCAGCTCCGCGATACAGGGCCAAGAGACCCAGTACTTC
few,TRBV5-1,TRBD1,TRBJ2-1,CASSLQGAVNEQFF,TGCGCCAGCAGCTTACAGGGGGCGGTCAATGAGCAGTTCTTC
NA,TRBV10-3,NA,TRBJ2-7,CAISEWQSYEQYF,TGTGCCATCAGTGAGTGGCAGTCCTACGAGCAGTACTTC
NA,TRBV12-3/TRBV12-4,NA,TRBJ1-2,CASSDGLGYGYTF,TGTGCCAGCAGCGACGGACTGGGCTATGGCTACACCTTC
once,TRBV9,NA,TRBJ2-1,CASSFRGDRTRTYNEQFF,TGTGCCAGCAGCTTCCGGGGGGACAGGACTCGCACCTACAATGAGCAGTTCTTC
once,TRBV19,NA,TRBJ2-3,CASRRAGGAQSTDTQYF,TGTGCCAGTAGACGAGCCGGCGGGGCCCAAAGCACAGATACGCAGTATTTT
NA,TRBV7-2,TRBD1,TRBJ2-1,CASSLEGDSSYNEQFF,TGTGCCAGCAGCTTAGAGGGGGACAGCTCCTACAATGAGCAGTTCTTC
NA,TRBV2,NA,TRBJ1-2,CASSEITPYGYTF,TGTGCCAGCAGTGAAATTACTCCCTATGGCTACACCTTC
NA,TRBV4-1,NA,TRBJ1-3,CASRQSSSGNTIYF,TGCGCCAGCAGACAGAGTAGCTCTGGAAACACCATATATTTT
NA,TRBV19,TRBD1,TRBJ1-5,CASSIGQGAGQPQHF,TGTGCCAGTAGTATTGGGCAGGGGGCTGGTCAGCCCCAGCATTTT
NA,TRBV5-1,TRBD2,TRBJ2-5,CASSGTSGGETQYF,TGCGCCAGTTCCGGGACTAGCGGGGGGGAGACCCAGTACTTC
NA,TRBV29-1,NA,TRBJ2-2,CSVEETVTGELFF,TGCAGCGTTGAAGAAACAGTCACCGGGGAGCTGTTTTTT
NA,TRBV4-1,NA,TRBJ1-2,CASSQEGYQGSYGYTF,TGCGCCAGCAGCCAAGAGGGGTATCAGGGTAGCTATGGCTACACCTTC
NA,TRBV29-1,NA,TRBJ1-1,CSVDWGPTEAFF,TGCAGCGTTGATTGGGGGCCCACTGAAGCTTTCTTT
NA,TRBV6-5,NA,TRBJ1-4,CASSTQQGSNEKLFF,TGTGCCAGCAGTACCCAACAGGGTTCTAATGAAAAACTGTTTTTT
once,TRBV15,TRBD1,TRBJ2-5,CATSRDRTQETQYF,TGTGCCACCAGCAGGGACAGGACCCAAGAGACCCAGTACTTC
NA,TRBV2,NA,TRBJ2-1,CASSEGWGAYNEQFF,TGTGCCAGCAGTGAAGGGTGGGGGGCCTACAATGAGCAGTTCTTC
NA,TRBV5-1,TRBD1,TRBJ2-2,CASSLGGQGSTGELFF,TGCGCCAGCAGCTTGGGGGGACAGGGGAGCACCGGGGAGCTGTTTTTT
NA,TRBV7-2,TRBD1,TRBJ2-3,CASSPRTGITDTQYF,TGTGCCAGCAGCCCCCGGACAGGTATCACAGATACGCAGTATTTT
few,TRBV6-2/TRBV6-3,NA,TRBJ1-2,CASSRGSSGYTF,TGTGCCAGCAGTCGGGGGTCATCCGGCTACACCTTC
few,TRBV3-1/TRBV3-2,NA,TRBJ1-3,CASSQEQSSGNTIYF,TGTGCCAGCAGCCAAGAACAGAGCTCTGGAAACACCATATATTTT
NA,TRBV11-2,NA,TRBJ1-1,CASSSHQMSEAFF,TGTGCCAGCAGCTCTCATCAGATGTCTGAAGCTTTCTTT
NA,TRBV9,NA,TRBJ2-3,CASSVGVAVTTDTQYF,TGTGCCAGCAGCGTAGGGGTAGCCGTTACCACAGATACGCAGTATTTT
NA,TRBV27,NA,TRBJ2-5,CASSRPGRETQYF,TGTGCCAGCAGCCGTCCAGGGCGGGAGACCCAGTACTTC
NA,TRBV19,TRBD1,TRBJ1-5,CASSTGVGQPQHF,TGTGCCAGTTCTACAGGGGTGGGTCAGCCCCAGCATTTT
few,TRBV19,NA,TRBJ2-5,CASSSRQGEETQYF,TGTGCCAGTAGTAGCCGACAAGGCGAAGAGACCCAGTACTTC
NA,TRBV5-1,TRBD2,TRBJ2-7,CASSLESSGGNEQYF,TGCGCCAGCAGCTTGGAGTCGAGCGGGGGTAACGAGCAGTACTTC
NA,TRBV7-6,TRBD1,TRBJ2-1,CASSVGKGQGYSYNEQFF,TGTGCCAGCAGCGTAGGGAAGGGACAGGGCTATTCCTACAATGAGCAGTTCTTC
NA,TRBV3-1/TRBV3-2,NA,TRBJ2-7,CASSPTRGSVDEQYF,TGTGCCAGCAGCCCTACAAGGGGAAGCGTGGACGAGCAGTACTTC
NA,TRBV5-1,NA,TRBJ1-5,CASSPAGRSNQPQHF,TGCGCCAGCAGCCCAGCCGGGAGGAGCAATCAGCCCCAGCATTTT
NA,TRBV7-5,NA,TRBJ1-2,CVRSPKGGQGVSEDGYTF,TGTGTCAGAAGCCCCAAGGGGGGACAGGGGGTTTCGGAGGATGGCTACACCTTC
NA,TRBV7-9,TRBD1,TRBJ1-2,CASRNSGTGALYGYTF,TGTGCCAGCAGAAATTCCGGGACAGGGGCTCTGTATGGCTACACCTTC
NA,TRBV7-2,TRBD1,TRBJ2-2,CASSFRDRPTRELFF,TGTGCCAGCAGCTTTCGGGACAGGCCTACTAGGGAGCTGTTTTTT
once,TRBV18,TRBD1,TRBJ1-4,CASSPGQGTTNEKLFF,TGTGCCAGCTCACCCGGACAGGGGACAACTAATGAAAAACTGTTTTTT
NA,TRBV7-2,TRBD2,TRBJ2-7,CASSLASGGAYEQYF,TGTGCCAGCAGCTTAGCTAGCGGGGGAGCCTACGAGCAGTACTTC
NA,TRBV6-4,NA,TRBJ2-1,CASSENPGINEQFF,TGTGCCAGCAGTGAGAATCCGGGGATCAATGAGCAGTTCTTC
NA,TRBV6-2/TRBV6-3,NA,TRBJ2-2,CASSLQGNTGELFF,TGTGCCAGCAGTTTACAGGGGAACACCGGGGAGCTGTTTTTT
NA,TRBV7-8,TRBD1,TRBJ1-5,CASSPWGQGRPQPQHF,TGTGCCAGCAGCCCCTGGGGACAGGGGCGCCCTCAGCCCCAGCATTTT
NA,TRBV6-5,NA,TRBJ2-4,CATRKGRGNIQYF,TGTGCCACCCGAAAGGGTCGGGGTAACATTCAGTACTTC
NA,TRBV10-3,NA,TRBJ1-2,CAISQPGLQGYTF,TGTGCCATCAGTCAGCCGGGACTTCAGGGCTACACCTTC
NA,TRBV10-3,NA,TRBJ1-2,CAISDGRDYGYTF,TGTGCCATCAGTGATGGGAGAGACTATGGCTACACCTTC
NA,TRBV7-4,NA,TRBJ1-5,CASSSNRGSNQPQHF,TGTGCCAGCAGTTCCAATAGGGGATCCAATCAGCCCCAGCATTTT
NA,TRBV19,TRBD1,TRBJ1-2,CASMRTGGYGYTF,TGTGCCAGTATGCGGACAGGGGGGTATGGCTACACCTTC
NA,TRBV2,TRBD1,TRBJ1-1,CASSGGQGPGGAFF,TGTGCCAGCAGCGGGGGACAGGGCCCCGGGGGAGCTTTCTTT
once,TRBV28,TRBD2,TRBJ2-3,CARPRGVGDTQYF,TGTGCCAGACCCCGGGGGGTCGGAGATACGCAGTATTTT
NA,TRBV12-3/TRBV12-4,TRBD1,TRBJ1-1,CASTTQGAGGFF,TGTGCCAGCACTACACAGGGGGCAGGAGGTTTCTTT
NA,TRBV6-5,NA,TRBJ1-2,CASNDSPYGYTF,TGTGCCAGCAACGACAGCCCCTATGGCTACACCTTC
NA,TRBV15,NA,TRBJ2-3,CATSRDQGLSTDTQYF,TGTGCCACCAGCAGAGATCAGGGGCTGAGCACAGATACGCAGTATTTT
NA,TRBV2,NA,TRBJ2-4,CARKGSGGVAKNIQYF,TGTGCCAGGAAGGGGTCCGGGGGTGTAGCCAAAAACATTCAGTACTTC
NA,TRBV28,NA,TRBJ1-3,CASGQFGNTIYF,TGTGCCAGCGGACAGTTTGGAAACACCATATATTTT